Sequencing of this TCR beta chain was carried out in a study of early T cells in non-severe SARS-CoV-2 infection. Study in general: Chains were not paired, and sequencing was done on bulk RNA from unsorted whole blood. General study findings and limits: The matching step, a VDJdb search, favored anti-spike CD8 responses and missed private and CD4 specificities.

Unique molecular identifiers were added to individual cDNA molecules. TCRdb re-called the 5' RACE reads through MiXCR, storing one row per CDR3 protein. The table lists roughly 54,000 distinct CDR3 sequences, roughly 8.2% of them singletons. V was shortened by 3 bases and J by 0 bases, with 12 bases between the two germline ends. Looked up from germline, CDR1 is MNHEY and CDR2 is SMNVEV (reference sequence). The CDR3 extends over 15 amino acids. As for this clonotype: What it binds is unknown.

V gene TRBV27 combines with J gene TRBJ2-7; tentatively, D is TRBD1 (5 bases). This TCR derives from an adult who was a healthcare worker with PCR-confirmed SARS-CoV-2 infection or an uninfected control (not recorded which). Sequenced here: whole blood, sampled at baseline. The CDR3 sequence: CASSFGQGASYEQYF. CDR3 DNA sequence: TGTGCCAGCAGTTTCGGGCAGGGCGCCTCCTACGAGCAGTACTTC.